The clone carrying this T cell receptor (beta chain) was seen ten or more times. Its antigen is not known. These data belong to a study of T cell repertoires in cytomegalovirus infection. Study information: HLA-C-restricted CMV epitopes, recently identified, and well-studied HLA-B-restricted ones were used by the study.

The CDR3 extends over 16 amino acids. The junction had 7 bases not matched to a gene; V was cut back by 0 bases and J by 6 bases. CDR1 SGDLS and CDR2 YYNGEE come from the germline V gene. Study-wide points: HLA-C-restricted TCR beta clonotypes specific for CMV led the ex vivo response.

TCRdb analysed the reads with MiXCR anew, one entry per CDR3 protein. The sample comprises 300,000 to 400,000 distinct CDR3 sequences, approximately 32% of which are singletons, and around 18% rests with the top ten. This receptor was identified in a human donor in good health (CMV status not recorded). Some clones in this sample may be carry-over from other donors' samples. The V gene is TRBV9, the J gene TRBJ2-1, with TRBD2 matching 9 bases. The sequencing here drew on cultured PBMCs, taken from culture after CMV antigen stimulation. This chain's CDR3 is CASSVDAGGTGNEQFF. CDR3 coding DNA: TGTGCCAGCAGCGTAGACGCGGGAGGGACGGGCAATGAGCAGTTCTTC.